These 5 T cell receptor beta chains were all obtained from the same sample, sequenced in a study of T cells in Graves' hyperthyroidism and ophthalmopathy (dated by TCRdb to between 2018 and 2021). Libraries were prepared through multiplex PCR. The instrument given in TCRdb is Illumina HiSeq 2000. The TCR beta CDR3 regions were amplified from the RNA transcripts. The first round of RT-PCR for the TCR CDR3 was performed with the HTBI primer set and the Qiagen OneStep RT-PCR kit. TCRdb applied fastp at Q25 and MiXCR to the public reads, then kept only in-frame beta chains. Every distinct CDR3 protein forms one entry, paired with its most common genes and DNA. Here the sample has 300,000 or so distinct CDR3 sequences; about 18% occur a single time. Just over 55% of the sample is held by the ten biggest clonotypes. Sequences were obtained from blood. The receptor source for this set is a woman aged 60 to 75 with Graves' ophthalmopathy.

This CDR3 is CAWSKGPMETQYF. In DNA, the CDR3 is TGTGCCTGGAGTAAGGGCCCAATGGAGACCCAGTACTTC. The chain has TRBV30 and TRBJ2-5; D not resolved. Germline loops: CDR1 GTSNPN, CDR2 SVGIG (reference sequence). CDR3 length: 13 amino acids. Trimming removed 2 bases at V and 5 bases at J, with 12 bases between.

The chain has TRBV7-2 and TRBJ2-7, with 9 positions matching TRBD1. J lost 4 bases, V lost 9 bases, and 13 bases had no gene match. The length of the CDR3 is 15 residues. The germline V gene has CDR1 SGHTA and CDR2 FQGNSA. CDR3 amino acids: CASSPRDRDIYEQYF. In DNA form, the CDR3 reads TGTGCCAGTAGTCCCCGGGACAGGGATATTTACGAGCAGTACTTC. Full variable domain (remainder filled in from reference TRBV7-2 and TRBJ2-7): GAGVSQSPSNKVTEKGKDVELRCDPISGHTALYWYRQSLGQGLEFLIYFQGNSAPDKSGLPSDRFSAERTGGSVSTLTIQRTQQEDSAVYLCASSPRDRDIYEQYFGPGTRLTVT.

There are a few counts of this clonotype. The J gene is TRBJ1-3, the V gene TRBV9, with 7 nucleotides matching TRBD1. CDR1 is SGDLS and CDR2 is YYNGEE in the germline V gene. The CDR3 spans 14 residues. The junction had 1 base not matched to a gene; V was cut back by 0 bases and J by 4 bases. In DNA form, the CDR3 reads TGTGCCAGCAGCGTAGAAGGGGGCGGAAACACCATATATTTT. Its translation: CASSVEGGGNTIYF.

In its sample, this clonotype was seen many times. This sequence joins TRBV28 and TRBJ1-2; perhaps TRBD1 as D (5 bases). Trimming left V 3 bases short and J 4 bases short, with 6 bases between. This CDR3 has 12 amino acids. Germline V lookup: CDR1 MDHEN, CDR2 SYDVKM. The CDR3 spells CASSLDIYGYTF. The DNA for the CDR3 is TGTGCCAGCAGTTTGGACATCTATGGCTACACCTTC.

This clonotype was detected many times. J is TRBJ1-2 and V is TRBV3-1, with TRBD1 as a possible D gene (6 bases). CDR1 is LGHDT, CDR2 YNNKEL, per germline (reference sequence). The CDR3 runs 16 residues. Trimming stripped 1 base from V and 5 bases from J, with 17 bases between. The CDR3 is CASSQALQGVGYGYTF. In DNA form, the CDR3 reads TGTGCCAGCAGCCAAGCGTTACAGGGAGTAGGGTATGGCTACACCTTC.